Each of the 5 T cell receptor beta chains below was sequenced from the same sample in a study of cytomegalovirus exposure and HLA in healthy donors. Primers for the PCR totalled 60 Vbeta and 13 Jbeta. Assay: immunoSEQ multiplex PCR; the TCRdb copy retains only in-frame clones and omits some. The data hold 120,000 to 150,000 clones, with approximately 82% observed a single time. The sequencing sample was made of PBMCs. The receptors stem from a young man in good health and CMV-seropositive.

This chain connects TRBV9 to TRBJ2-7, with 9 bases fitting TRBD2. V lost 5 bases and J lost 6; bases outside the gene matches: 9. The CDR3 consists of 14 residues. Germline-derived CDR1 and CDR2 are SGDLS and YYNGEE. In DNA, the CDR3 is TGTGCCAGCAGTCCCTACCATAGCGGGAGCGAGCAGTACTTC. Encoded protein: CASSPYHSGSEQYF.

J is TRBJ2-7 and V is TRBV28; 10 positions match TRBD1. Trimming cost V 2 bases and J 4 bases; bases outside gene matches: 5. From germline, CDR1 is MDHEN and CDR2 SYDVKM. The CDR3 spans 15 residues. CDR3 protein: CASSLEGTGAYEQYF. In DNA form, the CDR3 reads TGTGCCAGCAGTTTAGAGGGGACAGGGGCGTACGAGCAGTACTTC. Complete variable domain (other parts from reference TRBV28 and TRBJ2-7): DVKVTQSSRYLVKRTGEKVFLECVQDMDHENMFWYRQDPGLGLRLIYFSYDVKMKEKGDIPEGYSVSREKKERFSLILESASTNQTSMYLCASSLEGTGAYEQYFGPGTRLTVT.

The chain's CDR3 is CASSYMRGRQPQHF. The CDR3 DNA reads TGTGCCAGCAGTTACATGAGAGGGAGGCAGCCCCAGCATTTT. V usage is TRBV6-5 and J usage is TRBJ1-5; no firm D call. This CDR3 comprises 14 residues. Trimming pared 2 bases from V and 7 bases from J, leaving 12 bases between. CDR1 MNHEY and CDR2 SVGAGI come from the germline V gene.

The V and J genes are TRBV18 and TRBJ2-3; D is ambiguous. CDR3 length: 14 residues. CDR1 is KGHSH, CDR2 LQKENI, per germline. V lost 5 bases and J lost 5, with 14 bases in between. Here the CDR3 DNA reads TGTGCCAGCTCAGAGAGGTTGAGTGGAGATACGCAGTATTTT. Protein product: CASSERLSGDTQYF. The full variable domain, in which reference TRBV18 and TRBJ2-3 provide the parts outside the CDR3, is NAGVMQNPRHLVRRRGQEARLRCSPMKGHSHVYWYRQLPEEGLKFMVYLQKENIIDESGMPKERFSAEFPKEGPSILRIQQVVRGDSAAYFCASSERLSGDTQYFGPGTRLTVL.

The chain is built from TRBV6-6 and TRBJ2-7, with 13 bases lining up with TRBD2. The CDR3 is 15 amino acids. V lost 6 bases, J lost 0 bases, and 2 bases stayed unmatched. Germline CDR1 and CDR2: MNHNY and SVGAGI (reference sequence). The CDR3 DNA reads TGTGCCAGCAGCTGGACTAGCGGGAGCTCCTACGAGCAGTACTTC. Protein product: CASSWTSGSSYEQYF.